Below are 23 T cell receptor beta chains sequenced from a single sample in a study of CD8 T cells in ankylosing spondylitis. A single record per CDR3 protein comes from TCRdb applying MiXCR to the 5' RACE reads. The table includes some 250,000 distinct CDR3 sequences, 24% detected once. The sequenced sample consisted of blood, either unsorted or a sorted T cell fraction (not recorded which). The receptors were gathered from a male donor with ankylosing spondylitis or in good health (not recorded which).

The V call is TRBV5-1, the J call TRBJ1-1; TRBD1 matches 7 bases. Trimming cost V 0 bases and J 0 bases; bases outside gene matches: 2. This CDR3 is 15 amino acids long. Germline V gives CDR1 SGHRS, CDR2 YFSETQ. The CDR3 protein is CASSLAGQLNTEAFF. The CDR3 coding sequence is TGCGCCAGCAGCTTGGCGGGACAGCTGAACACTGAAGCTTTCTTT.

In its sample, this clonotype was seen many times. This chain joins TRBV20-1 and TRBJ2-7; possible D gene TRBD1, 6 bases. With 6 bases removed from V and 6 bases from J, the gap between germline ends came to 18 bases. The CDR3 runs to 13 residues. Germline V gene lookup returns CDR1 DFQATT and CDR2 SNEGSKA (reference sequence). In DNA form, the CDR3 reads TGCAGTGCAAACCCCCCACAGGGTTCCGAGCAGTACTTC. It specifies CSANPPQGSEQYF.

This clonotype was counted a few times. This chain joins TRBV6-5 and TRBJ2-1, with D possibly being TRBD2 (5 bases). The CDR3 has 16 residues. CDR1 is MNHEY, CDR2 SVGAGI, per germline. V was pared by 2 bases and J by 2 bases, with 13 bases between. The CDR3: CASSYTSGSPYNEQFF. The CDR3 DNA sequence: TGTGCCAGCAGTTACACTTCGGGGTCCCCCTACAATGAGCAGTTCTTC.

The chain employs TRBV12-3 or TRBV12-4 and TRBJ1-4; 7 nucleotides line up with TRBD1. The ends lost 5 bases at V and 1 base at J; junction bases unmatched: 7. The CDR3 loop spans 16 amino acids. The CDR3 reads CASSPRQGLTNEKLFF. CDR3 in DNA: TGTGCCAGCAGTCCGCGACAGGGTTTAACTAATGAAAAACTGTTTTTT.

This clonotype was detected ten times or more. This rearrangement joins TRBV2 to TRBJ2-5, with unresolved D. Between the trimmed V and J ends, which lost 4 bases and 4 bases, there was a span of 4 bases. Per the germline V gene, CDR1 is SNHLY and CDR2 is FYNNEI. CDR3 length: 11 residues. The CDR3 protein is CASSAVETQYF. In DNA form, the CDR3 reads TGTGCCAGCAGTGCCGTAGAGACCCAGTACTTC.

This clonotype has just a few counts. This chain joins TRBV15 and TRBJ2-3; D gene ambiguous. Germline V CDR1 and CDR2: LNHNV, YYDKDF (reference sequence). The length of the CDR3 is 12 residues. The V gene lost 5 bases and the J gene lost 2 bases, with 5 bases spanning the gap. The CDR3 DNA reads TGTGCCACCAGCCAAGCCACAGATACGCAGTATTTT. Encoded protein: CATSQATDTQYF.

This clonotype was detected ten times or more. The chain recombines TRBV6-5 with TRBJ1-1; tentative D call: TRBD1 (6 bases). The germline CDR1 and CDR2 sequences are MNHEY and SVGAGI. V was clipped by 4 bases and J by 4 bases, with 16 bases between them. The CDR3 totals 15 residues. The CDR3 region is CASSSPGEGSTEAFF. The CDR3 DNA reads as TGTGCCAGCAGTTCACCAGGGGAAGGTAGCACTGAAGCTTTCTTT.

This clonotype was counted at least ten times. CDR3 nucleotides: TGTGCCAGCAGGCCCGGACAGGGAAACAATGAGCAGTTCTTC. Residues: CASRPGQGNNEQFF. The chain has TRBV28 and TRBJ2-1; 8 bases match TRBD1. There are 14 residues in the CDR3. Germline values: CDR1 MDHEN, CDR2 SYDVKM. V was pared by 6 bases and J by 5 bases, with 6 bases of the junction left unmatched.

The chain has TRBV10-1 and TRBJ2-2; TRBD2 matches at 11 bases. The CDR3 contains 18 residues. The ends lost 0 bases at V and 1 base at J; junction bases unmatched: 4. Germline CDR1 reads WNHNN; CDR2 reads SYGVQD (reference sequence). The CDR3 DNA is TGCGCCAGCAGTGAGTCGGTAGGACTAGCGGGGAACACCGGGGAGCTGTTTTTT. It is translated as CASSESVGLAGNTGELFF.

The rearrangement uses TRBV30 and TRBJ2-5; a weak D match, TRBD2 (7 bases). There are 14 residues in the CDR3. Germline CDR1 is GTSNPN and CDR2 is SVGIG (reference sequence). Trimming left V 7 bases short and J 3 bases short, with 18 bases between. This CDR3 reads CALRRGGPEETQYF. CDR3 bases: TGTGCCTTACGGAGGGGGGGCCCCGAAGAGACCCAGTACTTC.

This clonotype occurred many times. The chain uses TRBV5-1 and TRBJ2-3; 8 bases map to TRBD2. Germline values: CDR1 SGHRS, CDR2 YFSETQ. V was clipped by 3 bases and J by 4 bases; unmatched bases: 16. This CDR3 has 18 residues. CDR3 residues: CASSSLRPGGGPSDTQYF. In DNA form, the CDR3 reads TGCGCCAGCAGCTCCCTTCGTCCGGGCGGGGGGCCTTCAGATACGCAGTATTTT. Supplemented by reference TRBV5-1 and TRBJ2-3, the full variable domain reads KAGVTQTPRYLIKTRGQQVTLSCSPISGHRSVSWYQQTPGQGLQFLFEYFSETQRNKGNFPGRFSGRQFSNSRSEMNVSTLELGDSALYLCASSSLRPGGGPSDTQYFGPGTRLTVL.

This clonotype came up many times. The chain couples TRBV3-1 to TRBJ1-2, with 8 bases that match TRBD1. The V gene's germline CDR1 is LGHDT and CDR2 YNNKEL (reference sequence). With V trimmed by 4 bases and J by 8 bases, 6 bases remained unmatched. This CDR3 has 13 amino acids. The chain's CDR3 is CASSPGQGRGYTF. In nucleotides, the CDR3 is TGTGCCAGCAGCCCCGGACAGGGACGCGGCTACACCTTC.

The V gene is TRBV12-3 or TRBV12-4, the J gene TRBJ2-1, with 7 bases that match TRBD2. The CDR3 is made up of 14 amino acids. The junction had 9 bases not matched to a gene; V was cut back by 6 bases and J by 7 bases. The DNA of the CDR3 is TGTGCCAGCAGAAACCCCGGGACTACTAATGAGCAGTTCTTC. This gives the protein CASRNPGTTNEQFF.

This clonotype was detected many times. The CDR3 coding sequence is TGTGCCAGCAATCCGGCGGGGGTGGGAGGAGAGACCCAGTACTTC. Translated: CASNPAGVGGETQYF. J is TRBJ2-5 and V is TRBV28, with 7 nucleotides matching TRBD2. With V trimmed by 7 bases and J by 4 bases, 12 bases remained unmatched. The CDR3 totals 15 residues. From germline, CDR1 is MDHEN and CDR2 SYDVKM.

This clonotype was counted many times. V and J are TRBV7-2 and TRBJ1-1; D not resolved. CDR1 SGHTA and CDR2 FQGNSA come from the germline V gene. The CDR3 contains 15 residues. V was trimmed by 5 bases and J by 3 bases, leaving 16 bases between them. CDR3 coding DNA: TGTGCCAGCAGCCCCGCGCCACACCGGGACACTGAAGCTTTCTTT. This gives the protein CASSPAPHRDTEAFF.

The J gene is TRBJ1-6, the V gene TRBV9; the D is unclear. Germline CDR1 reads SGDLS; CDR2 reads YYNGEE. The CDR3 extends over 14 amino acids. V lost 0 bases and J 10 bases, leaving 11 bases between the germline ends. The CDR3 DNA is TGTGCCAGCAGCGTAGATACAGTAGGCTCACCCCTCCACTTT. Protein product: CASSVDTVGSPLHF.

This clonotype was seen at least ten times. The junction departs from germline at one end; a sequencing error may be responsible. This chain connects TRBV7-7 to TRBJ1-2; D may be TRBD1 (5 bases). This CDR3 comprises 15 residues. CDR1 is SSHAT, CDR2 FNYEAQ, per germline (reference sequence). The CDR3 sequence is CASSPGPAGLYGYTF. In DNA, the CDR3 is TGTGCTAGCAGCCCAGGGCCGGCAGGACTCTATGGCTACACCTTC.

The V and J genes are TRBV10-3 and TRBJ2-5; 14 bases map to TRBD2. The J segment lost 3 bases and the V segment lost 6 bases, leaving 6 bases of the junction unmatched. The CDR3 is 16 residues long. Germline CDR1 is ENHRY and CDR2 is SYGVKD. The CDR3 region has the DNA TGTGCCATCAGCCCGGGACTAGCGGGGGAAAAAGAGACCCAGTACTTC. Its protein product is CAISPGLAGEKETQYF.

This chain links TRBV10-3 with TRBJ1-5; D ambiguous. V shed 4 bases and J shed 5 bases, with 9 bases lying between them. Germline lookup yields CDR1 ENHRY and CDR2 SYGVKD. The CDR3 sequence is 13 residues long. The CDR3 is CAISVGPDQPQHF. CDR3 DNA: TGTGCCATCAGTGTTGGGCCGGATCAGCCCCAGCATTTT.

This clonotype has a handful of counts. J is TRBJ2-1 and V is TRBV29-1, with TRBD2 as a possible D gene (6 bases). V was shortened by 4 bases and J by 7 bases, with 29 bases between the two germline ends. CDR1 is SQVTM and CDR2 is ANQGSEA in the germline V gene. The length of the CDR3 is 18 residues. The CDR3 is CSVGPGLPMGRGGNEQFF. CDR3 in DNA: TGCAGCGTTGGGCCGGGACTCCCTATGGGGCGAGGTGGTAATGAGCAGTTCTTC.

This clonotype was recorded many times. V is TRBV6-5 and J is TRBJ2-1; no clear D. CDR1 is MNHEY, CDR2 SVGAGI, per germline. The CDR3 extends over 13 amino acids. V was shortened by 1 base and J by 6 bases, with 7 bases between the two germline ends. The CDR3 here is CASSYLRFNEQFF. CDR3 coding DNA: TGTGCCAGCAGTTACTTAAGGTTCAATGAGCAGTTCTTC.

This clonotype was counted only a few times. This chain uses TRBV11-2 with TRBJ1-1; possible D gene TRBD1, 6 bases. Germline CDR1 is SGHAT and CDR2 is FQNNGV. Trimming removed 4 bases from V and 11 bases from J, with 14 bases in between. The CDR3 totals 12 residues. CDR3 in DNA: TGTGCCAGCAGCTGGTGGGGGGCGGTTGCTTTCTTT. Translating gives CASSWWGAVAFF.

This sequence joins TRBV20-1 and TRBJ2-4; D might be TRBD2 (5 bases). This CDR3 spans 13 amino acids. The ends were cut back, 4 bases at V and 6 bases at J, with 13 bases in the middle. Germline V lookup: CDR1 DFQATT, CDR2 SNEGSKA (reference sequence). CDR3 DNA: TGCAGTGCTATTTCGGAGGACGGAAACATTCAGTACTTC. It is translated as CSAISEDGNIQYF.